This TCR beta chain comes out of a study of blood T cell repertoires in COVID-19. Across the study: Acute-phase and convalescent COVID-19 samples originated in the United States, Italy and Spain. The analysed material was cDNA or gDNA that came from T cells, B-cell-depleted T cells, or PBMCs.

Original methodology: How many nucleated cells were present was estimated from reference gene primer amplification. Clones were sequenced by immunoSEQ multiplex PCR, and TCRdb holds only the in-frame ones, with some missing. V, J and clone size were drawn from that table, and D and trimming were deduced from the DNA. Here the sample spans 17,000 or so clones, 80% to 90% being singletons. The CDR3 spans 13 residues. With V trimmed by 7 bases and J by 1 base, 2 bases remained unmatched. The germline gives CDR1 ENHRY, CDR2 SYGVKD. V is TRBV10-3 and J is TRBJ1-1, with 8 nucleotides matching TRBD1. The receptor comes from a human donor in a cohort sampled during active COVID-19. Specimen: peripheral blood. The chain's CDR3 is CAITGQGNTEAFF. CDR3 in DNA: TGTGCCATCACCGGACAGGGGAACACTGAAGCTTTCTTT.